Following are 27 T cell receptor beta chains from one sample sequenced in a study of human T cells and chemical hapten exposure. The time point here: patch test 2, 6 weeks after DPC sensitization. Treatment defined: therapeutic diphenylcyclopropenone sensitization with weekly scalp DPC. TCRdb independently ran MiXCR on the RACE reads; one entry per CDR3 protein. The data hold about 82,000 distinct CDR3 sequences, with under 11% observed a single time. The sample was whole blood, taken in connection with sensitization to the hapten diphenylcyclopropenone (DPC). Receptors originate from a woman aged 50 to 60 with alopecia areata. Some clones in this sample may be carry-over from other donors' samples.

Many counts were recorded for this clonotype. The chain couples TRBV2 to TRBJ2-7, with 12 bases lining up with TRBD2. The V and J ends lost 9 bases and 3 bases, in that order; junction bases with no gene match: 3. Germline V gives CDR1 SNHLY, CDR2 FYNNEI. The CDR3 sequence is 13 residues long. CDR3: CASRTSGNYEQYF. The CDR3 region has the DNA TGTGCCAGTCGGACTAGCGGGAACTACGAGCAGTACTTC. Complete variable domain (other parts from reference TRBV2 and TRBJ2-7): EPEVTQTPSHQVTQMGQEVILRCVPISNHLYFYWYRQILGQKVEFLVSFYNNEISEKSEIFDDQFSVERPDGSNFTLKIRSTKLEDSAMYFCASRTSGNYEQYFGPGTRLTVT.

This clonotype was counted a few times. This rearrangement joins TRBV4-2 to TRBJ1-4; D is undetermined. This CDR3 has 15 residues. Trimming left V 6 bases short and J 0 bases short, with 11 bases between. Germline CDR1 and CDR2: LGHNA and YNFKEQ. CDR3 in amino acids: CASRVQFATNEKLFF. The CDR3 nucleotides are TGTGCCAGCAGAGTACAGTTTGCAACTAATGAAAAACTGTTTTTT.

The V and J genes are TRBV20-1 and TRBJ2-1; 11 bases match TRBD2. V shed 6 bases and J 1 base; nucleotides not matched to a gene: 5. CDR3 size: 15 residues. Per germline, CDR1 DFQATT and CDR2 SNEGSKA (reference sequence). The chain's CDR3 is CSAVVAGGSYNEQFF. Here the CDR3 DNA reads TGCAGTGCGGTGGTAGCGGGAGGGTCCTACAATGAGCAGTTCTTC.

Only a few counts were recorded for this clonotype. CDR3 residues: CSARVPGDTDTQYF. The CDR3 DNA is TGCAGTGCTAGAGTTCCTGGTGACACAGATACGCAGTATTTT. The rearrangement links TRBV20-1 to TRBJ2-3; D not resolved. This CDR3 region has 14 residues. Germline V gives CDR1 DFQATT, CDR2 SNEGSKA (reference sequence). Trimming left V 1 base short and J 2 bases short, with 10 bases between.

This clonotype was seen ten or more times. The chain links TRBV12-3 or TRBV12-4 to TRBJ1-5; D gene ambiguous. The CDR3 consists of 14 residues. V was shortened by 3 bases and J by 7 bases, with 13 bases between the two germline ends. The DNA of the CDR3 is TGTGCCAGCAGTTTTGGGAGGGATGAACAGCCCCAGCATTTT. It yields the protein CASSFGRDEQPQHF.

This clonotype was found a few times. This rearrangement joins TRBV7-6 to TRBJ2-1, with a weak D call TRBD1 (5 bases). Trimming cost V 2 bases and J 7 bases, with 12 bases left between them. From germline, CDR1 is SGHVS and CDR2 FNYEAQ. This CDR3 region has 14 residues. The chain's CDR3 is CASSLSFAGNEQFF. CDR3 in DNA: TGTGCCAGCAGCTTAAGTTTCGCAGGGAATGAGCAGTTCTTC.

This chain links TRBV5-1 with TRBJ2-1, with 12 bases that match TRBD2. Germline V gene sequence: CDR1 SGHRS, CDR2 YFSETQ. V was clipped by 4 bases and J by 12 bases; unmatched bases: 11. The CDR3 contains 15 residues. In nucleotides, the CDR3 is TGCGCCAGCAGCACAGTCCCTACGACTAGCGGGAGGCAGTTCTTC. Its protein is CASSTVPTTSGRQFF.

The chain employs TRBV28 and TRBJ1-5; no firm D call. V was pared by 3 bases and J by 5 bases, with 2 bases between. Germline V gene lookup returns CDR1 MDHEN and CDR2 SYDVKM. The CDR3 contains 11 residues. This CDR3 is CASSFDQPQHF. CDR3 nucleotides: TGTGCCAGCAGTTTTGATCAGCCCCAGCATTTT.

The chain is built from TRBV7-9 and TRBJ1-5; D remains ambiguous. Germline V lookup: CDR1 SEHNR, CDR2 FQNEAQ (reference sequence). Between the trimmed V and J ends, which lost 5 bases and 12 bases, there was a span of 14 bases. The CDR3 has 12 amino acids. As DNA, the CDR3 is TGTGCCAGCAGCATCCCCCCGGGTTTCCAGCATTTT. Translation: CASSIPPGFQHF. Full variable domain (missing parts from reference TRBV7-9 and TRBJ1-5): DTGVSQNPRHKITKRGQNVTFRCDPISEHNRLYWYRQTLGQGPEFLTYFQNEAQLEKSRLLSDRFSAERPKGSFSTLEIQRTEQGDSAMYLCASSIPPGFQHFGDGTRLSIL.

This clonotype has just a few counts. The chain recombines TRBV21-1 with TRBJ2-7; the DNA was not compared with TRBD1, the D call given in the table. TRBV21-1 represents a pseudogene. CDR3 length: 14 amino acids. The CDR3 here is CASSKGRDPYEQYF. The CDR3 coding sequence is TGTGCCAGCAGCAAAGGCAGGGATCCCTACGAGCAGTACTTC.

This clonotype turned up a few times. The chain carries TRBV25-1 and TRBJ1-3; TRBD1 matches at 10 bases. The CDR3 has 15 residues. The J segment lost 4 bases and the V segment lost 4 bases, leaving 4 bases of the junction unmatched. CDR1 is MGHDK and CDR2 is SYGVNS in the germline V gene. CDR3 region: CASSVDRGIGNTIYF. CDR3 nucleotide sequence: TGTGCCAGCAGTGTGGACAGGGGGATAGGAAACACCATATATTTT.

This clonotype was seen repeatedly, ten times or more. The CDR3 DNA sequence: TGTGCCACGGGACTAGCGGGAGAAGAGCAGTTCTTC. This encodes CATGLAGEEQFF. The gene calls are TRBV6-5 and TRBJ2-1, with 14 bases aligning to TRBD2. The ends lost 10 bases at V and 10 bases at J; junction bases unmatched: 3. CDR3 size: 12 residues. From germline, CDR1 is MNHEY and CDR2 SVGAGI.

Note on this clonotype: This may arise from a read error, as a much more abundant clone is one base away. The conserved phenylalanine or tryptophan normally closing the CDR3 is absent here, so this likely arose from a read error. This chain uses TRBV28 with TRBJ2-3; TRBD1 is a possible D gene (6 bases). This CDR3 comprises 14 residues. Trimming removed 8 bases at V and 4 bases at J, with 16 bases between. Germline V gene data show CDR1 as MDHEN and CDR2 as SYDVKM. CDR3 sequence (DNA): TGTGCCAGCCGTCAGGGGTTTACGGCAGATACGCAGTATTCT. Translation gives CASRQGFTADTQYS.

V is TRBV7-9 and J is TRBJ1-6; 7 nucleotides line up with TRBD1. Germline lookup yields CDR1 SEHNR and CDR2 FQNEAQ (reference sequence). After removal of 6 bases from V and 7 bases from J, the junction contained 12 bases not matched to a gene. This CDR3 region has 16 residues. As DNA, the CDR3 is TGTGCCAGCAGTCGACAGGGAAGACAAGGGAATTCACCCCTCCACTTT. Translation gives CASSRQGRQGNSPLHF.

This clonotype came up many times. The chain uses TRBV7-9 and TRBJ1-3; D gene unclear. Germline V gene data show CDR1 as SEHNR and CDR2 as FQNEAQ (reference sequence). V lost 1 base and J lost 0, with 10 bases in between. The CDR3 sequence is 16 residues long. In DNA form, the CDR3 reads TGTGCCAGCAGCTTAGTCGACGGAAACTCTGGAAACACCATATATTTT. Translating gives CASSLVDGNSGNTIYF.

This clonotype was seen a few times. CDR3 DNA: TGCGCCAGCAGCTTGGAGTTCTTGGAGAAGCTGTTTTTT. Translated: CASSLEFLEKLFF. The rearrangement joins TRBV5-1 to TRBJ2-2; D unresolved. The CDR3 totals 13 residues. Trimming took off 0 bases at V and 12 bases at J, with 12 bases between the two ends. Per the germline V gene, CDR1 is SGHRS and CDR2 is YFSETQ.

Ten or more counts support this clonotype. The genes are TRBV3-1 and TRBJ1-5; D gene uncertain. The V and J ends lost 3 bases and 6 bases respectively, with 9 bases between them. The length of the CDR3 is 13 residues. Germline V gene sequence: CDR1 LGHDT, CDR2 YNNKEL (reference sequence). The CDR3 DNA is TGTGCCAGCAGCCACGGATTGGGTCAGCCCCAGCATTTT. It encodes CASSHGLGQPQHF.

The chain recombines TRBV27 with TRBJ2-4, with D maybe TRBD2 (6 bases). This CDR3 is built from 16 residues. V lost 9 bases and J 0 bases, leaving 18 bases between the germline ends. Per the germline V gene, CDR1 is MNHEY and CDR2 is SMNVEV (reference sequence). In DNA form, the CDR3 reads TGTGCCAGTTCCACCTACGCAGCGGGAGCCAAAAACATTCAGTACTTC. It codes for CASSTYAAGAKNIQYF.

The chain couples TRBV24-1 to TRBJ2-1, with no clear D. The germline gives CDR1 KGHDR, CDR2 SFDVKD. Deletions cut 5 bases from V and 0 bases from J, with 10 bases between. The CDR3 has 15 residues. The CDR3, as DNA: TGTGCCACCAGTGCGGCAAGATTCTCCTACAATGAGCAGTTCTTC. Translation: CATSAARFSYNEQFF.

This chain uses TRBV27 with TRBJ1-3, with D hard to call. Germline V gene sequence: CDR1 MNHEY, CDR2 SMNVEV (reference sequence). Trimming removed 8 bases at V and 0 bases at J, with 5 bases between. The length of the CDR3 is 12 residues. Written as DNA, the CDR3 is TGTGCCAGCGGGAACTCTGGAAACACCATATATTTT. This sequence encodes CASGNSGNTIYF.

With respect to this clonotype: At one end, the junction sequence differs from germline, possibly due to a read error. The chain links TRBV25-1 to TRBJ1-2; no reliable D call. In germline, CDR1 is MGHDK, CDR2 SYGVNS. This CDR3 is 14 amino acids long. CDR3 in amino acids: CASRESSTLADYIF. DNA for the CDR3: TGTGCCAGCAGAGAATCTTCGACTTTGGCGGACTACATCTTC.

Details on this clonotype: This may stem from a read error, because a much larger clone lies one nucleotide away. The chain employs TRBV7-9 and TRBJ2-3; 10 bases agree with TRBD1. Per germline, CDR1 SEHNR and CDR2 FQNEAQ (reference sequence). The CDR3 covers 15 residues. CDR3 region: CVSNPGQGPGDTQYF. The CDR3 DNA reads TGTGTCAGCAATCCGGGACAGGGGCCGGGGGATACGCAGTATTTT. Together with reference TRBV7-9 and TRBJ2-3, the CDR3 gives the full variable domain: DTGVSQNPRHKITKRGQNVTFRCDPISEHNRLYWYRQTLGQGPEFLTYFQNEAQLEKSRLLSDRFSAERPKGSFSTLEIQRTEQGDSAMYLCVSNPGQGPGDTQYFGPGTRLTVL.

This clonotype was counted only a few times. The chain employs TRBV12-5 and TRBJ2-1; TRBD1 aligns across 7 bases. CDR3 length: 18 residues. V shed 3 bases, J shed 1 base, and the junction held 12 bases outside the gene matches. CDR1 and CDR2 (germline): LGHNT, FRNRAP. The CDR3 DNA reads as TGTGCTAGTGGTTTTGGTAGGGGTGCACAGGGGTCCTACAATGAGCAGTTCTTC. Amino acid sequence: CASGFGRGAQGSYNEQFF.

This clonotype was seen repeatedly, ten times or more. The chain combines TRBV5-5 with TRBJ2-2; D unresolved. The CDR3 covers 16 residues. The germline V gene has CDR1 SGHKS and CDR2 YYEKEE (reference sequence). V lost 0 bases and J lost 4, with 13 bases in between. CDR3 sequence: CASSLAVGSGTGELFF. CDR3 nucleotides: TGTGCCAGCAGCTTGGCTGTAGGGTCGGGCACCGGGGAGCTGTTTTTT.

This clonotype came up many times. This sequence joins TRBV19 and TRBJ1-5; 7 bases map to TRBD1. CDR1 and CDR2 from the germline V gene are LNHDA and SQIVND (reference sequence). This CDR3 spans 19 amino acids. V shed 6 bases and J 0 bases; nucleotides not matched to a gene: 17. The CDR3 reads CASSPPRGTEYYSNQPQHF. DNA for the CDR3: TGTGCCAGTAGCCCACCCCGTGGGACAGAGTACTATAGCAATCAGCCCCAGCATTTT.

The genes are TRBV29-1 and TRBJ1-5, with D unresolved. The V end was cut by 7 bases, the J end by 6 bases, with 16 bases between. The germline V gene has CDR1 SQVTM and CDR2 ANQGSEA. The CDR3 covers 13 residues. The CDR3 coding sequence is TGCAGCGCAAGGACCGTTGAAGGTCAGCCCCAGCATTTT. Its protein product is CSARTVEGQPQHF.

This clonotype was detected ten times or more. The chain joins TRBV14 to TRBJ1-1; no clear D. Germline CDR1 and CDR2: SGHDN and FVKESK. Trimming removed 1 base from V and 4 bases from J, with 10 bases in between. CDR3 length equals 14 residues. In DNA form, the CDR3 reads TGTGCCAGCAGCCAAGGTGGGGTCATCACTGAAGCTTTCTTT. It yields the protein CASSQGGVITEAFF.